One sample yielded the 20 T cell receptor beta chains listed below, sequenced in a study of T cell repertoires in cytomegalovirus infection (dated by TCRdb to the late 2010s). This sample was sequenced with an Illumina HiSeq 1500. Clones were called with MiXCR by TCRdb after fastp trimmed the public reads at Q25, and only in-frame beta chains were retained. Each entry is one CDR3 protein sequence, shown with its most common DNA and genes. This sample is represented by around 210,000 distinct CDR3 sequences; roughly 6.5% of them were singletons. The ten largest account for 5.5% to 6.5% of the sample. Sequences were obtained from PBMCs. These receptors all stem from a human donor in good health (CMV status not recorded). Some clones in this sample may be carry-over from other donors' samples.

This clonotype appeared many times. V is TRBV28 and J is TRBJ2-1, with TRBD2 identical over 8 bases. The CDR3 consists of 15 residues. Germline V gene sequence: CDR1 MDHEN, CDR2 SYDVKM. The V segment lost 5 bases and the J segment 5 bases; nucleotides outside the gene matches: 8. The CDR3 spells CASSPGGGFDNEQFF. The CDR3 DNA reads as TGTGCCAGCAGTCCGGGGGGGGGGTTCGACAATGAGCAGTTCTTC.

The sample holds many counts of this clonotype. The genes are TRBV7-2 and TRBJ2-1; maybe TRBD2 (6 bases). V lost 1 base, J lost 9 bases, and 13 bases lay in between. CDR1 is SGHTA and CDR2 is FQGNSA in the germline V gene. The CDR3 sequence is 14 residues long. The CDR3 DNA is TGTGCCAGCAGCTTAGTCCGGAGGGATGGTGAGCAGTTCTTC. Its translation: CASSLVRRDGEQFF.

The table lists this clonotype with many counts. The chain recombines TRBV5-1 with TRBJ2-5; D might be TRBD1 or TRBD2, each matching 5 bases. The CDR3 covers 17 residues. Trimming left V 2 bases short and J 0 bases short, with 17 bases between. Germline values: CDR1 SGHRS, CDR2 YFSETQ. The CDR3 DNA is TGCGCCAGCAGCTTCCCTCTGAACGGGGCGTACCAAGAGACCCAGTACTTC. As protein: CASSFPLNGAYQETQYF. Variable domain in full (rest from reference TRBV5-1 and TRBJ2-5): KAGVTQTPRYLIKTRGQQVTLSCSPISGHRSVSWYQQTPGQGLQFLFEYFSETQRNKGNFPGRFSGRQFSNSRSEMNVSTLELGDSALYLCASSFPLNGAYQETQYFGPGTRLLVL.

The chain uses TRBV20-1 and TRBJ2-1, with TRBD2 matching over 13 bases. The ends lost 5 bases at V and 8 bases at J; junction bases unmatched: 6. The germline V gene encodes CDR1 DFQATT and CDR2 SNEGSKA (reference sequence). The CDR3 covers 14 residues. CDR3 amino acids: CSAVPGLAGYEQFF. For the CDR3, the DNA is TGCAGTGCTGTACCGGGACTAGCGGGGTATGAGCAGTTCTTC.

This clonotype was seen many times. This chain uses TRBV6-2 or TRBV6-3 with TRBJ2-7; 9 bases align to TRBD1. CDR3 size: 13 residues. Looked up from germline, CDR1 is MNHEY and CDR2 is SVGEGT. The V segment lost 5 bases and the J segment 2 bases; nucleotides outside the gene matches: 1. CDR3: CASSDRGAYEQYF. The CDR3 coding sequence is TGTGCCAGCAGTGACAGGGGGGCCTACGAGCAGTACTTC.

Ten or more counts support this clonotype. J is TRBJ2-7 and V is TRBV6-2 or TRBV6-3, with D possibly TRBD1 on 6 matching bases. V was clipped by 5 bases and J by 5 bases, with 16 bases between them. This CDR3 spans 14 amino acids. Germline-derived CDR1 and CDR2 are MNHEY and SVGEGT. The CDR3 reads CASSRTGTINEQYF. The CDR3 DNA follows: TGTGCCAGCAGTCGGACCGGGACAATCAACGAGCAGTACTTC.

This clonotype came up once. The chain employs TRBV14 and TRBJ2-1, with D perhaps assigned TRBD1 or TRBD2 (5 bases each). The germline V and J ends were trimmed by 2 bases and 1 base, with 15 bases remaining between them. The CDR3 runs 17 residues. Germline V CDR1 and CDR2: SGHDN, FVKESK. The CDR3 region has the DNA TGTGCCAGCAGCCAACGGGGAGCAGGGATTTCCTACAATGAGCAGTTCTTC. This translates into CASSQRGAGISYNEQFF.

This clonotype appeared many times. The V gene is TRBV29-1, the J gene TRBJ2-5; TRBD2 matches 9 bases. J was trimmed by 4 bases and V by 7 bases; bases with no gene match: 16. This CDR3 is built from 16 residues. Germline V lookup: CDR1 SQVTM, CDR2 ANQGSEA. The CDR3: CSAPSRPGTSLETQYF. The CDR3 DNA follows: TGCAGCGCCCCGTCAAGACCCGGGACTAGCCTAGAGACCCAGTACTTC. The full variable domain, its missing parts supplied by reference TRBV29-1 and TRBJ2-5, is SAVISQKPSRDICQRGTSLTIQCQVDSQVTMMFWYRQQPGQSLTLIATANQGSEATYESGFVIDKFPISRPNLTFSTLTVSNMSPEDSSIYLCSAPSRPGTSLETQYFGPGTRLLVL.

This clonotype was recorded at least ten times. This chain links TRBV7-2 with TRBJ2-1; D is possibly TRBD1 or TRBD2 (5 bases each). The germline gives CDR1 SGHTA, CDR2 FQGNSA. The CDR3 is 15 residues long. V dropped 7 bases and J dropped 2 bases, with 15 bases sitting between them. The CDR3 here is CASKRGPPPYNEQFF. As DNA, the CDR3 is TGTGCCAGCAAGAGGGGCCCCCCTCCCTACAATGAGCAGTTCTTC.

This clonotype has ten or more counts. This chain joins TRBV30 and TRBJ2-7; 12 bases map to TRBD1. V was pared by 5 bases and J by 9 bases, with 11 bases of the junction left unmatched. The CDR3 loop spans 14 amino acids. CDR1 GTSNPN and CDR2 SVGIG come from the germline V gene (reference sequence). CDR3 amino acids: CAWGDPGTGGGQYF. As DNA, the CDR3 is TGTGCCTGGGGGGACCCCGGGACAGGGGGCGGGCAGTACTTC.

This clonotype appeared many times. The chain is built from TRBV6-5 and TRBJ1-5; no clear D gene. V was trimmed by 2 bases and J by 5 bases, leaving 7 bases between them. The CDR3 is 13 residues long. The germline gives CDR1 MNHEY, CDR2 SVGAGI. The CDR3 is CASSYKGDQPQHF. CDR3 sequence (DNA): TGTGCCAGCAGTTACAAGGGAGATCAGCCCCAGCATTTT.

Many counts were recorded for this clonotype. The chain has TRBV20-1 and TRBJ1-1; a weak D match, TRBD1 (6 bases). The CDR3 length is 13 residues. V lost 6 bases and J 7 bases, leaving 18 bases between the germline ends. The germline gives CDR1 DFQATT, CDR2 SNEGSKA (reference sequence). The CDR3 sequence is CSAPTGGEYEAFF. The CDR3 bases are TGCAGTGCCCCGACAGGTGGGGAATATGAAGCTTTCTTT.

Ten or more counts support this clonotype. The V and J genes are TRBV7-2 and TRBJ2-2; 8 bases line up with TRBD2. Per the germline V gene, CDR1 is SGHTA and CDR2 is FQGNSA. V trimming: 2 bases; J trimming: 5 bases; junction bases outside the gene matches: 7. The length of the CDR3 is 16 residues. In DNA, the CDR3 is TGTGCCAGCAGCTTAAGAAGCGGGGGCCAAACCGGGGAGCTGTTTTTT. Amino acid sequence: CASSLRSGGQTGELFF. The variable domain in full, with the rest retrieved from reference TRBV7-2 and TRBJ2-2, is GAGVSQSPSNKVTEKGKDVELRCDPISGHTALYWYRQSLGQGLEFLIYFQGNSAPDKSGLPSDRFSAERTGGSVSTLTIQRTQQEDSAVYLCASSLRSGGQTGELFFGEGSRLTVL.

This clonotype was seen repeatedly, ten times or more. The chain has TRBV7-2 and TRBJ2-3; D possibly corresponds to TRBD1 (6 bases). Germline V gene lookup returns CDR1 SGHTA and CDR2 FQGNSA. V lost 2 bases and J 7 bases, leaving 19 bases between the germline ends. The CDR3 is made up of 16 amino acids. The CDR3 protein is CASSLNGVDRTNTQYF. The CDR3 DNA reads as TGTGCCAGCAGCTTAAATGGAGTCGACAGGACAAATACGCAGTATTTT.

This clonotype showed up many times. This sequence joins TRBV20-1 and TRBJ1-1; no clear D. CDR1 is DFQATT, CDR2 SNEGSKA, per germline (reference sequence). Deletions cut 0 bases from V and 8 bases from J, with 10 bases between. The CDR3 is 12 residues long. CDR3 nucleotide sequence: TGCAGTGCTAGAGATCCCACGTTGGAAGCTTTCTTT. Encoded protein: CSARDPTLEAFF.

The table lists this clonotype with many counts. The CDR3 sequence: CASSLIKGNSPLHF. In DNA, the CDR3 is TGTGCCAGCAGCTTAATTAAGGGGAATTCACCCCTCCACTTT. V usage is TRBV7-2 and J usage is TRBJ1-6; tentatively, D is TRBD1 (5 bases). CDR1 SGHTA and CDR2 FQGNSA come from the germline V gene. The CDR3 totals 14 residues. V was trimmed by 2 bases and J by 7 bases, leaving 9 bases between them.

This clonotype showed up many times. The chain links TRBV7-2 to TRBJ2-1; no definite D call. Looked up from germline, CDR1 is SGHTA and CDR2 is FQGNSA. Trimming pared 3 bases from V and 7 bases from J, leaving 10 bases between. The CDR3 covers 13 residues. The DNA of the CDR3 is TGTGCCAGCAGCTTTAGAGCTGGAAATGAGCAGTTCTTC. Its translation is CASSFRAGNEQFF. The complete variable domain, with remaining parts taken from reference TRBV7-2 and TRBJ2-1, reads GAGVSQSPSNKVTEKGKDVELRCDPISGHTALYWYRQSLGQGLEFLIYFQGNSAPDKSGLPSDRFSAERTGGSVSTLTIQRTQQEDSAVYLCASSFRAGNEQFFGPGTRLTVL.

This clonotype has ten or more counts. J is TRBJ2-7 and V is TRBV5-1; 9 nucleotides agree with TRBD1. The germline V gene has CDR1 SGHRS and CDR2 YFSETQ. V shed 0 bases and J 0 bases; nucleotides not matched to a gene: 7. This CDR3 is built from 17 residues. CDR3 loop: CASSLARGQGSSYEQYF. The CDR3 DNA reads TGCGCCAGCAGCTTGGCCCGGGGACAGGGAAGCTCCTACGAGCAGTACTTC.

This clonotype was seen ten or more times. The genes are TRBV14 and TRBJ2-2, with 9 bases lining up with TRBD2. CDR3 length: 16 residues. The V gene end was trimmed by 3 bases and the J gene end by 1 base; junction bases not matched to a gene: 3. CDR1 and CDR2 from the germline V gene are SGHDN and FVKESK. Here the CDR3 DNA reads TGTGCCAGCAGCCATCGACTAGCGGTGAACACCGGGGAGCTGTTTTTT. Its translation: CASSHRLAVNTGELFF.

In this sample, this clonotype turned up many times. This chain connects TRBV14 to TRBJ1-1; no clear D gene. The CDR3 loop spans 14 amino acids. The germline gives CDR1 SGHDN, CDR2 FVKESK. The V gene lost 3 bases and the J gene lost 2 bases, with 10 bases spanning the gap. CDR3 DNA: TGTGCCAGCAGCCAGTTGGGAGGAAACACTGAAGCTTTCTTT. This sequence encodes CASSQLGGNTEAFF.